This is a list of T cell receptor beta chains from one sample in a study of identical twins. Each CDR3 protein is one row after TCRdb ran MiXCR on the 5' RACE reads. The table includes nearly 650,000 distinct CDR3 sequences, under 8.5% detected once. These sequences were also reported in another study, on yellow fever vaccine responses in identical twins.

The sample taken for sequencing was PBMCs. These receptors were collected from a woman under 30 in good health. Each CDR3 is given with its conserved first and last residue. Each record gives: clone size, J gene, V gene, CDR3 protein. A clone size is listed for some rows: how often the clone was seen (once, few, many), or a class if it is expanded.

abundance: many
j_gene: TRBJ1-2
v_gene: TRBV4-1
CDR3aa: CASSPLTGLRDGYTF

abundance: few
j_gene: TRBJ2-1
v_gene: TRBV7-6
CDR3aa: CASSSGWGLAKKTYNEQFF

abundance: many
j_gene: TRBJ2-1
v_gene: TRBV10-3
CDR3aa: CALSTAATDEQFF

abundance: many
j_gene: TRBJ2-3
v_gene: TRBV20-1
CDR3aa: CSAQRDDKADTQYF

abundance: many
j_gene: TRBJ2-1
v_gene: TRBV12-3/TRBV12-4
CDR3aa: CASSFGATQQFF

abundance: few
j_gene: TRBJ2-1
v_gene: TRBV27
CDR3aa: CASSGLAGVGFNEQFF

abundance: many
j_gene: TRBJ2-3
v_gene: TRBV24-1
CDR3aa: CATSGNLAGGTDTQYF

abundance: many
j_gene: TRBJ2-4
v_gene: TRBV5-1
CDR3aa: CASSLWYSHPQENIQYF

abundance: many
j_gene: TRBJ2-2
v_gene: TRBV12-3/TRBV12-4
CDR3aa: CASSLADRVSGELFF

abundance: few
j_gene: TRBJ2-7
v_gene: TRBV5-1
CDR3aa: CASRGTSYEQYF

abundance: NA
j_gene: TRBJ2-3
v_gene: TRBV5-1
CDR3aa: CASSLSRDKGGTDTQYF

abundance: NA
j_gene: TRBJ2-5
v_gene: TRBV7-9
CDR3aa: CASSLFGGTQETQYF

abundance: few
j_gene: TRBJ2-3
v_gene: TRBV4-1
CDR3aa: CASRESGQGSTDTQYF

abundance: few
j_gene: TRBJ2-5
v_gene: TRBV7-9
CDR3aa: CASTESRTSLETQYF

abundance: few
j_gene: TRBJ1-2
v_gene: TRBV7-8
CDR3aa: CASSLAGDGRGYTF

abundance: NA
j_gene: TRBJ1-2
v_gene: TRBV5-1
CDR3aa: CASSPTPGQGGYGYTF

abundance: many
j_gene: TRBJ2-1
v_gene: TRBV2
CDR3aa: CASSEALADEQFF

abundance: NA
j_gene: TRBJ2-1
v_gene: TRBV11-3
CDR3aa: CASSLDSASGSYEQFF